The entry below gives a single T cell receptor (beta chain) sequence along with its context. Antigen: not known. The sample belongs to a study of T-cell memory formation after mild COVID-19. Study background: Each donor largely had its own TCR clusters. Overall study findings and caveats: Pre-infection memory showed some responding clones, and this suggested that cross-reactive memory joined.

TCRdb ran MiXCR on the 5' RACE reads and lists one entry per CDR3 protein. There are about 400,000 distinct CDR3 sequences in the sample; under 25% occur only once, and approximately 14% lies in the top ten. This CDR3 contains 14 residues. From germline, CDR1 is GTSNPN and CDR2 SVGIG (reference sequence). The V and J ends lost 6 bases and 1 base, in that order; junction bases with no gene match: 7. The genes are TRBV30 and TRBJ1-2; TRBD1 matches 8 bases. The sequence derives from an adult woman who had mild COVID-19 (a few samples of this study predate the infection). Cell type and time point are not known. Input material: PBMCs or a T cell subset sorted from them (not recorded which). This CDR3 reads CACPGQVFNYGYTF. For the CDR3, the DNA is TGTGCCTGCCCGGGACAGGTTTTTAACTATGGCTACACCTTC.